Below are 32 T cell receptor beta chains sequenced from a single sample in a study of cytomegalovirus exposure and HLA in healthy donors. The PCR employed 60 Vbeta primers together with 13 Jbeta primers. Method: immunoSEQ multiplex PCR; TCRdb's copy keeps in-frame clones and lacks some. The repertoire holds approximately 100,000 clones, with roughly 75% as singletons. The sequenced sample consisted of PBMCs. Receptor source: a man in his forties in good health and CMV-seronegative.

This chain links TRBV11-2 with TRBJ2-1; the match to TRBD2 covers 7 bases. The germline gives CDR1 SGHAT, CDR2 FQNNGV. V gave up 5 bases and J gave up 7 bases; unmatched junction bases: 5. The CDR3 totals 13 residues. The CDR3 DNA is TGTGCCAGCAGCCGACTAGCTCGGAATGAGCAGTTCTTC. Protein product: CASSRLARNEQFF.

This clone was observed a handful of times. The chain combines TRBV13 with TRBJ2-3; no firm D call. Trimming pared 0 bases from V and 4 bases from J, leaving 8 bases between. The CDR3 spans 14 residues. CDR1 is PRHDT, CDR2 FYEKMQ, per germline (reference sequence). In DNA, the CDR3 is TGTGCCAGCAGCTTAGGAATGAGGTCAGATACGCAGTATTTT. This translates into CASSLGMRSDTQYF.

The gene calls are TRBV18 and TRBJ2-7; TRBD1 agrees at 7 bases. The CDR3 extends over 13 amino acids. Germline CDR1 and CDR2: KGHSH and LQKENI. The ends lost 7 bases at V and 6 bases at J; junction bases unmatched: 9. The DNA for the CDR3 is TGTGCCAGCTGCGGACAGGTTAACAGCGAGCAGTACTTC. Translation gives CASCGQVNSEQYF.

The J gene is TRBJ2-3, the V gene TRBV6-1; 7 nucleotides match TRBD1. Germline V gives CDR1 MNHNS, CDR2 SASEGT. The V gene end was trimmed by 9 bases and the J gene end by 4 bases; junction bases not matched to a gene: 7. The CDR3 spans 13 residues. CDR3 protein: CASDRVPADTQYF. The DNA for the CDR3 is TGTGCCAGTGACAGGGTCCCGGCAGATACGCAGTATTTT.

This clone came up a few times. The V gene is TRBV5-4, the J gene TRBJ2-2; 8 nucleotides line up with TRBD1. The CDR3 has 15 amino acids. The J segment lost 7 bases and the V segment lost 0 bases, leaving 5 bases of the junction unmatched. Germline V gene data show CDR1 as SGHNT and CDR2 as YYREEE (reference sequence). The CDR3 sequence: CASSLDRGFDGELFF. The CDR3 DNA is TGTGCCAGCAGCTTGGACAGGGGGTTCGACGGGGAGCTGTTTTTT.

The rearrangement joins TRBV11-2 to TRBJ2-5; perhaps TRBD2 as D (5 bases). Germline V gene data show CDR1 as SGHAT and CDR2 as FQNNGV. The CDR3 length is 14 residues. V lost 5 bases and J lost 11, with 21 bases in between. CDR3 in DNA: TGTGCCAGCAGCAATGCACTCCGGGGAAGTGAGCAGTACTTC. It codes for CASSNALRGSEQYF. Using reference TRBV11-2 and TRBJ2-5 for the parts outside the CDR3, the full variable domain is EAGVAQSPRYKIIEKRQSVAFWCNPISGHATLYWYQQILGQGPKLLIQFQNNGVVDDSQLPKDRFSAERLKGVDSTLKIQPAKLEDSAVYLCASSNALRGSEQYFGPGTRLLVL.

The chain has TRBV9 and TRBJ1-2; 7 bases fit TRBD1. The CDR3 has 17 residues. The germline gives CDR1 SGDLS, CDR2 YYNGEE. Germline trimming cut 3 bases from V and 4 bases from J; bases unmatched to any gene: 15. CDR3 sequence (DNA): TGTGCCAGCAGCGACCCCGTCCGACAGGGCTTTTCCTATGGCTACACCTTC. Translation gives CASSDPVRQGFSYGYTF.

The chain combines TRBV28 with TRBJ1-1; D is perhaps TRBD1 (6 bases). In germline, CDR1 is MDHEN, CDR2 SYDVKM. Trimming removed 3 bases from V and 0 bases from J, with 11 bases in between. The length of the CDR3 is 15 residues. CDR3 coding DNA: TGTGCCAGCAGTTTGGTGGACAGATTGAACACTGAAGCTTTCTTT. It is translated as CASSLVDRLNTEAFF.

The chain carries TRBV7-2 and TRBJ2-7; D is unclear. Trimming stripped 1 base from V and 3 bases from J, with 4 bases between. Germline V gene lookup returns CDR1 SGHTA and CDR2 FQGNSA. This CDR3 spans 12 amino acids. CDR3 residues: CASSLGVYEQYF. The CDR3 coding sequence is TGTGCCAGCAGCTTAGGCGTCTACGAGCAGTACTTC.

This clone was observed once. The chain has TRBV4-2 and TRBJ2-1; 11 nucleotides agree with TRBD2. Germline V gene sequence: CDR1 LGHNA, CDR2 YNFKEQ. This CDR3 has 17 amino acids. The ends lost 0 bases at V and 7 bases at J; junction bases unmatched: 8. CDR3 nucleotide sequence: TGTGCCAGCAGCCAAGATCTAGCGGGGGGAGGTAAGAATGAGCAGTTCTTC. Its protein is CASSQDLAGGGKNEQFF.

The chain employs TRBV6-5 and TRBJ2-2, with 7 bases fitting TRBD1. Germline V gene lookup returns CDR1 MNHEY and CDR2 SVGAGI. The CDR3 totals 14 residues. V shed 6 bases and J 6 bases; nucleotides not matched to a gene: 7. The CDR3 DNA sequence: TGTGCCAGCAGAGAAGGGGGCCAACCCGGGGAGCTGTTTTTT. It codes for CASREGGQPGELFF.

V is TRBV2 and J is TRBJ2-1; 7 bases are a match to TRBD2. From germline, CDR1 is SNHLY and CDR2 FYNNEI. V was pared by 7 bases and J by 0 bases, with 3 bases of the junction left unmatched. The CDR3 has 14 residues. CDR3 sequence (DNA): TGTGCCAGCAAACGGGAGGCCTCCTACAATGAGCAGTTCTTC. It encodes CASKREASYNEQFF.

The chain combines TRBV6-1 with TRBJ2-1; maybe TRBD2 (7 bases). The CDR3 has 14 residues. The V end was cut by 6 bases, the J end by 7 bases, with 16 bases between. CDR1 MNHNS and CDR2 SASEGT come from the germline V gene. CDR3 DNA sequence: TGTGCCAGCAGCCAAGGGGGGGCAGGGAATGAGCAGTTCTTC. Its protein product is CASSQGGAGNEQFF.

This clone occurred a few times. V usage is TRBV6-1 and J usage is TRBJ1-2; D gene uncertain. Trimming left V 3 bases short and J 6 bases short, with 14 bases between. The CDR3 is made up of 14 amino acids. Germline V gene data show CDR1 as MNHNS and CDR2 as SASEGT. The CDR3: CASSEGEFSDGYTF. In DNA form, the CDR3 reads TGTGCCAGCAGTGAGGGAGAGTTCTCGGATGGCTACACCTTC.

The chain carries TRBV6-1 and TRBJ1-2, with 12 bases identical to TRBD1. The germline V gene encodes CDR1 MNHNS and CDR2 SASEGT. The V and J ends lost 4 bases and 6 bases, in that order; junction bases with no gene match: 9. The CDR3 is 16 amino acids. DNA of the CDR3: TGTGCCAGCAGTGTCATCTCGGGACAGGGGGCGCATGGCTACACCTTC. It is translated as CASSVISGQGAHGYTF.

The chain couples TRBV5-8 to TRBJ1-2; D might be TRBD1 (6 bases). Per germline, CDR1 SGHTS and CDR2 YDEGEE. This CDR3 has 15 residues. V lost 4 bases to trimming and J lost 8 bases, with 21 bases between them. DNA of the CDR3: TGTGCCAGCAGCCCGGAAGTACAGGGAAAGGGCGGCTACACCTTC. It codes for CASSPEVQGKGGYTF.

The chain combines TRBV19 with TRBJ2-4; possibly TRBD2 for D (5 bases). CDR1 is LNHDA, CDR2 SQIVND, per germline (reference sequence). CDR3 length equals 13 residues. V shed 8 bases and J shed 6 bases, with 14 bases lying between them. The CDR3 sequence: CASVDGNGNIQYF. CDR3 DNA: TGTGCCAGTGTAGACGGGAACGGAAACATTCAGTACTTC.

This sequence joins TRBV5-5 and TRBJ1-2; 7 bases align to TRBD1. The V segment lost 0 bases and the J segment 0 bases; nucleotides outside the gene matches: 8. Germline loops: CDR1 SGHKS, CDR2 YYEKEE (reference sequence). The CDR3 is 17 residues long. The CDR3 loop is CASSLGIGTATNYGYTF. In nucleotides, the CDR3 is TGTGCCAGCAGCTTGGGGATTGGGACAGCTACTAACTATGGCTACACCTTC.

The chain is built from TRBV7-3 and TRBJ2-5; 9 bases align to TRBD2. Trimming at V came to 2 bases and at J to 5 bases, leaving 6 bases not matched to a gene. Per germline, CDR1 SGHTA and CDR2 FQGTGA. This CDR3 has 15 residues. In DNA, the CDR3 is TGTGCCAGCAGCTTACGGGCGGGGGGGCTCGAGACCCAGTACTTC. This encodes CASSLRAGGLETQYF.

This rearrangement joins TRBV7-9 to TRBJ2-1, with D tentatively TRBD2 (5 bases). The CDR3 covers 12 residues. The V and J ends lost 7 bases and 7 bases respectively, with 11 bases between them. Germline V lookup: CDR1 SEHNR, CDR2 FQNEAQ (reference sequence). DNA for the CDR3: TGTGCCAGCAAGCGGCCACTTAATGAGCAGTTCTTC. Its translation is CASKRPLNEQFF.

This clone was seen more than once but under ten times. The rearrangement joins TRBV6-4 to TRBJ1-6; TRBD1 matches 8 bases. This CDR3 is 15 amino acids long. Trimming cost V 4 bases and J 9 bases; bases outside gene matches: 8. Germline V lookup: CDR1 MRHNA, CDR2 SNTAGT. The chain's CDR3 is CASSVDGQGSSPLHF. Here the CDR3 DNA reads TGTGCCAGCAGTGTCGACGGACAGGGATCTTCACCCCTCCACTTT.

The J gene is TRBJ1-2, the V gene TRBV6-1; a possible D gene is TRBD1 (6 bases). There are 14 residues in the CDR3. The V end was cut by 3 bases, the J end by 8 bases, with 16 bases between. Germline assignment: CDR1 MNHNS and CDR2 SASEGT. CDR3 in amino acids: CASSDQAGARGYTF. As DNA, the CDR3 is TGTGCCAGCAGTGATCAGGCAGGGGCTCGCGGCTACACCTTC.

The CDR3 reads CASSFGTVSSYEQYF. The CDR3, as DNA: TGCGCCAGCAGCTTCGGGACAGTTAGCTCCTACGAGCAGTACTTC. The chain uses TRBV5-1 and TRBJ2-7; 7 bases match TRBD1. This CDR3 comprises 15 residues. V gave up 2 bases and J gave up 0 bases; unmatched junction bases: 5. Per germline, CDR1 SGHRS and CDR2 YFSETQ.

This chain uses TRBV29-1 with TRBJ2-5, with 9 positions matching TRBD2. V lost 6 bases, J lost 0 bases, and 8 bases stayed unmatched. Germline V lookup: CDR1 SQVTM, CDR2 ANQGSEA. This CDR3 is 15 amino acids long. The CDR3 protein is CSVGERGAYQETQYF. Here the CDR3 DNA reads TGCAGCGTGGGGGAGCGGGGGGCGTACCAAGAGACCCAGTACTTC.

The chain employs TRBV19 and TRBJ1-3; 8 nucleotides agree with TRBD1. The trim removed 2 bases at V and 4 bases at J, leaving 7 bases unmatched. There are 16 residues in the CDR3. Germline-derived CDR1 and CDR2 are LNHDA and SQIVND (reference sequence). The CDR3 sequence: CASSIPRQGAGNTIYF. As DNA, the CDR3 is TGTGCCAGTAGTATACCGCGGCAGGGGGCCGGAAACACCATATATTTT.

The chain carries TRBV18 and TRBJ2-5, with D unclear. The CDR3 spans 15 residues. Germline-derived CDR1 and CDR2 are KGHSH and LQKENI. Trimming took off 1 base at V and 2 bases at J, with 11 bases between the two ends. The CDR3 here is CASSPQNQQQETQYF. Here the CDR3 DNA reads TGTGCCAGCTCACCACAAAATCAACAGCAAGAGACCCAGTACTTC.

This clone was seen a few times. V and J are TRBV7-3 and TRBJ2-1; a possible D gene is TRBD1 (6 bases). The CDR3 consists of 15 residues. Trimming removed 2 bases from V and 2 bases from J, with 10 bases in between. CDR1 and CDR2 from the germline V gene are SGHTA and FQGTGA. The CDR3 DNA reads TGTGCCAGCAGCTTACAGGGGTATCCCTACAATGAGCAGTTCTTC. Translated, it gives CASSLQGYPYNEQFF.

The chain links TRBV10-3 to TRBJ2-5; D gene unclear. V lost 0 bases to trimming and J lost 3 bases, with 2 bases between them. CDR3 size: 12 residues. The V gene's germline CDR1 is ENHRY and CDR2 SYGVKD. For the CDR3, the DNA is TGTGCCATCAGTGAGTCTAAAGAGACCCAGTACTTC. This sequence encodes CAISESKETQYF.

A few counts support this clone. This chain connects TRBV29-1 to TRBJ1-4, with D unclear. Trimming left V 6 bases short and J 0 bases short, with 8 bases between. Germline V CDR1 and CDR2: SQVTM, ANQGSEA. This CDR3 contains 13 residues. The CDR3 is CSVREPTNEKLFF. The CDR3 DNA sequence: TGCAGCGTGAGGGAGCCAACTAATGAAAAACTGTTTTTT.

The chain recombines TRBV2 with TRBJ2-5; 8 bases map to TRBD2. Germline V gene sequence: CDR1 SNHLY, CDR2 FYNNEI. Unmatched junction bases numbered 6, after V lost 3 bases and J lost 3 bases. This CDR3 has 15 residues. Here the CDR3 reads CASSETGGAEETQYF. The CDR3 nucleotides are TGTGCCAGCAGTGAGACCGGGGGGGCAGAAGAGACCCAGTACTTC.

Of note for this clone: Other nucleotide sequences from this sample produce the same CDR3. V is TRBV5-1 and J is TRBJ1-2; D may be TRBD1 (6 bases). The CDR3 has 13 amino acids. In germline, CDR1 is SGHRS, CDR2 YFSETQ. Deletions cut 4 bases from V and 2 bases from J, with 9 bases between. CDR3 bases: TGCGCCAGCAGCCCGACAGGAAACTATGGCTACACCTTC. Amino acid sequence: CASSPTGNYGYTF.

V and J are TRBV19 and TRBJ2-1, with 11 bases identical to TRBD2. Germline V lookup: CDR1 LNHDA, CDR2 SQIVND (reference sequence). CDR3 length: 20 residues. V trimming: 5 bases; J trimming: 6 bases; junction bases outside the gene matches: 21. DNA for the CDR3: TGTGCCAGTAGTCAGGCTTGGGGTAGCGGGGGGGCTCTTGCCGGCAATGAGCAGTTCTTC. Protein: CASSQAWGSGGALAGNEQFF.